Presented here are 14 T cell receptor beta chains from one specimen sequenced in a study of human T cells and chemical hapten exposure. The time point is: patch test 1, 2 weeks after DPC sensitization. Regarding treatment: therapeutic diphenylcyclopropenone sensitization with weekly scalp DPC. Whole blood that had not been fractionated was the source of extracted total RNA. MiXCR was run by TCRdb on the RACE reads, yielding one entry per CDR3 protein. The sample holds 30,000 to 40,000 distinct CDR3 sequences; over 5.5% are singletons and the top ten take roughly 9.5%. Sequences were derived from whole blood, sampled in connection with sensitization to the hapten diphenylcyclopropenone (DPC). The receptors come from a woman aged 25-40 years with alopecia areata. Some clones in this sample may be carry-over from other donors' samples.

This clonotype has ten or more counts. In DNA form, the CDR3 reads TGCAGCGCGGCAGGGGAGATCAGCACAGATACGCAGTATTTT. It yields the protein CSAAGEISTDTQYF. The chain links TRBV20-1 to TRBJ2-3, with a weak D call TRBD1 (6 bases). From germline, CDR1 is DFQATT and CDR2 SNEGSKA (reference sequence). This CDR3 comprises 14 residues.

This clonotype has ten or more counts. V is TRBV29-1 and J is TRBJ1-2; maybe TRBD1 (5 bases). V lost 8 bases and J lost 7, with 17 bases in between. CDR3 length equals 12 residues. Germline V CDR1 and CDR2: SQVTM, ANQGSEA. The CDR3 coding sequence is TGCAGCTTTTGGGGCCAGGGTCGTGGCTACACCTTC. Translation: CSFWGQGRGYTF.

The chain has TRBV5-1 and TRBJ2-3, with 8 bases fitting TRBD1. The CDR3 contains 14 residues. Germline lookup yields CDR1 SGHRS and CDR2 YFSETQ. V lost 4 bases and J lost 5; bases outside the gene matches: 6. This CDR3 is CASSAGQDIDTQYF. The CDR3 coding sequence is TGCGCCAGCAGCGCGGGACAGGATATAGATACGCAGTATTTT. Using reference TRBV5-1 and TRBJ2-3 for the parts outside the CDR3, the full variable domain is KAGVTQTPRYLIKTRGQQVTLSCSPISGHRSVSWYQQTPGQGLQFLFEYFSETQRNKGNFPGRFSGRQFSNSRSEMNVSTLELGDSALYLCASSAGQDIDTQYFGPGTRLTVL.

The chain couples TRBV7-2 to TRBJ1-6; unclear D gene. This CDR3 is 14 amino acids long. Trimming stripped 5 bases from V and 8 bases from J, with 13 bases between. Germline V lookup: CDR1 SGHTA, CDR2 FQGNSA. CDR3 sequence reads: CASSPLSPYSPLHF. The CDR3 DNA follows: TGTGCCAGCAGCCCCCTCTCGCCTTATTCACCCCTCCACTTT.

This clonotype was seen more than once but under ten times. The CDR3 nucleotides are TGTGCCAGCAGCTTGGGATACCAGGGGGGAGGCGAGCAGTACTTC. Amino acid sequence: CASSLGYQGGGEQYF. The chain couples TRBV5-6 to TRBJ2-7, with a possible D match to TRBD1 (7 bases). Looked up from germline, CDR1 is SGHDT and CDR2 is YYEEEE. V shed 0 bases and J shed 6 bases, with 16 bases lying between them. The CDR3 length is 15 residues.

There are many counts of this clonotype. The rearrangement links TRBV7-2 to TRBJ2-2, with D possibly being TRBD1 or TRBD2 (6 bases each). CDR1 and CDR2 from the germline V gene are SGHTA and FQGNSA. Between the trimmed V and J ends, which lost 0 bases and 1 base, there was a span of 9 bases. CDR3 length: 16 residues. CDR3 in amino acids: CASSLAGGQNTGELFF. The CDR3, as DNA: TGTGCCAGCAGCTTAGCGGGGGGACAGAACACCGGGGAGCTGTTTTTT. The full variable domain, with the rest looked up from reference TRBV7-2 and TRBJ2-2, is GAGVSQSPSNKVTEKGKDVELRCDPISGHTALYWYRQSLGQGLEFLIYFQGNSAPDKSGLPSDRFSAERTGGSVSTLTIQRTQQEDSAVYLCASSLAGGQNTGELFFGEGSRLTVL.

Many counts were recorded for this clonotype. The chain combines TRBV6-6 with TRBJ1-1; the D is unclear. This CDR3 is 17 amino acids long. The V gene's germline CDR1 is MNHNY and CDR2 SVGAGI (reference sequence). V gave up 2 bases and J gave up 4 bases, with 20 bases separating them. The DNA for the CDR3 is TGTGCCAGCAGTTACCGTCGCCTAGGCATGGAGGGCACTGAAGCTTTCTTT. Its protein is CASSYRRLGMEGTEAFF.

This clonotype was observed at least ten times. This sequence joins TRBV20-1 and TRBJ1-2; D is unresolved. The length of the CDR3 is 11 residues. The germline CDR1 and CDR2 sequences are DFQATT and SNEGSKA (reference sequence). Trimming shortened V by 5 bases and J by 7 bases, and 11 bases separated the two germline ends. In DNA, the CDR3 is TGCAGTGCTTTCTCCTATCTTGGCTACACCTTC. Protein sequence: CSAFSYLGYTF.

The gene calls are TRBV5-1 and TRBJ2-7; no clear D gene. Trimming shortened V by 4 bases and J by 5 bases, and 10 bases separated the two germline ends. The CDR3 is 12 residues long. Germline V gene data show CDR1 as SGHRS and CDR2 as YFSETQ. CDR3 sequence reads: CASSLMANEQYF. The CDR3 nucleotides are TGCGCCAGCAGCCTAATGGCGAACGAGCAGTACTTC.

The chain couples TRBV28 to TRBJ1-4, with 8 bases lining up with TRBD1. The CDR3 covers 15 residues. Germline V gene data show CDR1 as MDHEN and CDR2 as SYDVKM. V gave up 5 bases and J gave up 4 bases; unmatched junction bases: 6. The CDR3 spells CASSIRQGFNEKLFF. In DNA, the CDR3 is TGTGCCAGCAGTATACGACAGGGGTTTAATGAAAAACTGTTTTTT.

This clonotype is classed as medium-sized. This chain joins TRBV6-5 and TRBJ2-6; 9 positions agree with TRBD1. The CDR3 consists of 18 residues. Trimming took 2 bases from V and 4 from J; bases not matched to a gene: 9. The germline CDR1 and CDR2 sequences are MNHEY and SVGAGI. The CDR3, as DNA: TGTGCCAGCAGTTACGTCCCGGGACAGGGTTCGGGGGCCAACGTCCTGACTTTC. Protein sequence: CASSYVPGQGSGANVLTF.

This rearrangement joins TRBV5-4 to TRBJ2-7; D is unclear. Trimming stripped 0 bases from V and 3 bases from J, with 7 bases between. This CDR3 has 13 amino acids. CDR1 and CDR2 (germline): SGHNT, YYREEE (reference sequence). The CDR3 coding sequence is TGTGCCAGCAGCTTGGGGTTGGTCTACGAGCAGTACTTC. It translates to CASSLGLVYEQYF.

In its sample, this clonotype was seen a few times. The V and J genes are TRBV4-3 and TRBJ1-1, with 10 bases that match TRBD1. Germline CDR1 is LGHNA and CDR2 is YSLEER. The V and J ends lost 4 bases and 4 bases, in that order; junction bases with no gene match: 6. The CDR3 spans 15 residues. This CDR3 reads CASSPGTGVGTEAFF. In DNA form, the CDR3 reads TGCGCCAGCAGCCCTGGGACAGGGGTCGGCACTGAAGCTTTCTTT.

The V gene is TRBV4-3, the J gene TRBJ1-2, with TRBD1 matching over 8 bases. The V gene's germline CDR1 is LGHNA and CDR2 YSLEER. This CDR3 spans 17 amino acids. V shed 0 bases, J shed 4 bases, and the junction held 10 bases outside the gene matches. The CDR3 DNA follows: TGCGCCAGCAGCCAAGATTTCCCCACGACAGGGGCCTATGGCTACACCTTC. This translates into CASSQDFPTTGAYGYTF.